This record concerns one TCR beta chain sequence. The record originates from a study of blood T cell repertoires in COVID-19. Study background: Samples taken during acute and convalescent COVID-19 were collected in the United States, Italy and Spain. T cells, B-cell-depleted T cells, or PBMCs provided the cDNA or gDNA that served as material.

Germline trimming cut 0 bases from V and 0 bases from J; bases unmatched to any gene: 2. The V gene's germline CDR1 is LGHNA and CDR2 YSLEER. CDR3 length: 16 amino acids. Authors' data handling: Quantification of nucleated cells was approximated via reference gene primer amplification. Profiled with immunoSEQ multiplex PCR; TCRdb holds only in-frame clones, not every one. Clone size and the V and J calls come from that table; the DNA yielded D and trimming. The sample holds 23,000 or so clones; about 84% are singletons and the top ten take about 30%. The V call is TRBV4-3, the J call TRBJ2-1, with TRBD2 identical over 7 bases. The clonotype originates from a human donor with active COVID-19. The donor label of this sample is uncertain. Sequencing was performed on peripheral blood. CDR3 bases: TGCGCCAGCAGCCAAGAGCCGGGGGGCTCCTACAATGAGCAGTTCTTC. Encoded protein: CASSQEPGGSYNEQFF.